The 32 T cell receptor beta chains listed next were all sequenced from one sample in a study of CD8 T cells in ankylosing spondylitis. TCRdb passed the 5' RACE reads through MiXCR, listing each CDR3 protein once. The sample shows 250,000 to 350,000 distinct CDR3 sequences, less than 25% of them seen only once. What was sequenced was blood, either unsorted or a sorted T cell fraction (not recorded which). These receptors were obtained from a female donor with ankylosing spondylitis or in good health (not recorded which).

This rearrangement joins TRBV7-2 to TRBJ2-7; 12 bases match TRBD2. Unmatched junction bases numbered 4, after V lost 4 bases and J lost 3 bases. Per germline, CDR1 SGHTA and CDR2 FQGNSA. The CDR3 covers 15 residues. The DNA of the CDR3 is TGTGCCAGCAGCTCCGGACTAGCGGGACTCTACGAGCAGTACTTC. Protein sequence: CASSSGLAGLYEQYF.

This clonotype was observed at least ten times. The chain couples TRBV12-3 or TRBV12-4 to TRBJ2-2; no definite D call. This CDR3 contains 13 residues. V was shortened by 1 base and J by 6 bases, with 6 bases between the two germline ends. CDR3 nucleotide sequence: TGTGCCAGCAGTTTAGGAGGTCCCGGGGAGCTGTTTTTT. This codes for CASSLGGPGELFF.

Only a few counts were recorded for this clonotype. V and J are TRBV7-8 and TRBJ2-1, with D perhaps TRBD2 (6 bases). Trimming left V 4 bases short and J 12 bases short, with 16 bases between. Per germline, CDR1 SGHVS and CDR2 FQNEAQ. CDR3 length: 13 residues. Written as DNA, the CDR3 is TGTGCCAGCAGCTGGGACGCGGGAAGGGCGCAGTTCTTC. It translates to CASSWDAGRAQFF. Complete variable domain (other parts from reference TRBV7-8 and TRBJ2-1): GAGVSQSPRYKVAKRGQDVALRCDPISGHVSLFWYQQALGQGPEFLTYFQNEAQLDKSGLPSDRFFAERPEGSVSTLKIQRTQQEDSAVYLCASSWDAGRAQFFGPGTRLTVL.

In its sample, this clonotype was seen many times. The chain recombines TRBV7-2 with TRBJ2-7; 10 nucleotides agree with TRBD2. This CDR3 has 15 amino acids. J gave up 0 bases and V 6 bases, and 5 bases lay outside the gene matches. The germline V gene has CDR1 SGHTA and CDR2 FQGNSA. The CDR3 region has the DNA TGTGCCAGCAGTTCCGGGACTAGCGTCTCCTACGAGCAGTACTTC. Residues: CASSSGTSVSYEQYF.

This clonotype was recorded at least ten times. The chain joins TRBV9 to TRBJ2-3, with D tentatively TRBD1 (5 bases). The germline V gene has CDR1 SGDLS and CDR2 YYNGEE. The CDR3 loop spans 16 amino acids. V lost 5 bases, J lost 1 base, and 17 bases lay in between. CDR3 sequence: CASSMSVGAGTDTQYF. Written as DNA, the CDR3 is TGTGCCAGCAGTATGAGCGTTGGGGCCGGCACAGATACGCAGTATTTT.

As for this clonotype: The junction departs from the called germline gene at one end, perhaps through a read error. The genes are TRBV20-1 and TRBJ2-1, with D possibly TRBD2 on 6 matching bases. CDR3 size: 15 residues. Germline assignment: CDR1 DFQATT and CDR2 SNEGSKA (reference sequence). The CDR3 protein is CSASNLVSTRGGVIF. For the CDR3, the DNA is TGCAGTGCGAGTAACCTAGTGTCAACCCGCGGCGGGGTGATCTTC.

The sample holds a few counts of this clonotype. The V and J genes are TRBV7-2 and TRBJ1-2; the D is unclear. Between the trimmed V and J ends, which lost 5 bases and 6 bases, there was a span of 10 bases. Germline values: CDR1 SGHTA, CDR2 FQGNSA. This CDR3 region has 12 residues. The CDR3, as DNA: TGTGCCAGCAGCACCTCGAAGGATGGCTACACCTTC. Encoded protein: CASSTSKDGYTF.

This chain connects TRBV4-3 to TRBJ2-5; 8 nucleotides match TRBD1. Germline values: CDR1 LGHNA, CDR2 YSLEER. This CDR3 has 14 residues. Losses at the gene ends were 3 bases for V and 3 bases for J; bases not matched to a gene: 3. CDR3 DNA sequence: TGCGCCAGCAGCCAGGACAGGGTTGAAGAGACCCAGTACTTC. Its protein product is CASSQDRVEETQYF.

The chain carries TRBV12-3 or TRBV12-4 and TRBJ1-4; the D is unclear. This CDR3 contains 14 residues. With 2 bases removed from V and 11 bases from J, the gap between germline ends came to 15 bases. The CDR3 here is CASSLKPPASKLFF. CDR3 sequence (DNA): TGTGCCAGCAGTTTAAAGCCACCGGCGTCTAAACTGTTTTTT.

The chain carries TRBV2 and TRBJ2-1; 12 positions agree with TRBD2. The germline CDR1 and CDR2 sequences are SNHLY and FYNNEI. The junction had 7 bases not matched to a gene; V was cut back by 5 bases and J by 8 bases. The CDR3 extends over 15 amino acids. In nucleotides, the CDR3 is TGTGCCAGCAGTCCTACTAGCGGGAGGTTCGATGAGCAGTTCTTC. Protein: CASSPTSGRFDEQFF. Combining the CDR3 with reference TRBV2 and TRBJ2-1 gives the whole variable domain EPEVTQTPSHQVTQMGQEVILRCVPISNHLYFYWYRQILGQKVEFLVSFYNNEISEKSEIFDDQFSVERPDGSNFTLKIRSTKLEDSAMYFCASSPTSGRFDEQFFGPGTRLTVL.

This chain joins TRBV5-1 and TRBJ2-3; D remains unclear. The CDR3 covers 14 residues. CDR1 and CDR2 (germline): SGHRS, YFSETQ. Trimming pared 1 base from V and 2 bases from J, leaving 8 bases between. Here the CDR3 reads CASSLSPPTDTQYF. CDR3 nucleotides: TGCGCCAGCAGCTTGAGCCCCCCCACAGATACGCAGTATTTT.

In DNA form, the CDR3 reads TGCGCCAGCAGCGCGGGACAGACTTCTGGCGGGGAGCTGTTTTTT. As protein: CASSAGQTSGGELFF. The chain employs TRBV5-1 and TRBJ2-2; maybe TRBD1 (7 bases). V was pared by 4 bases and J by 7 bases, with 17 bases between. Germline V gene lookup returns CDR1 SGHRS and CDR2 YFSETQ. The CDR3 is made up of 15 amino acids.

This clonotype was counted a few times. The J gene is TRBJ2-6, the V gene TRBV12-3 or TRBV12-4; D not certain. There are 16 residues in the CDR3. V lost 2 bases and J lost 0, with 8 bases in between. CDR3 in DNA: TGTGCCAGCAGTTTATCGGGCCTCTCTGGGGCCAACGTCCTGACTTTC. Its protein product is CASSLSGLSGANVLTF.

The chain carries TRBV3-1 and TRBJ1-3; no firm D call. The V end was cut by 3 bases, the J end by 7 bases, with 19 bases between. Germline V gene lookup returns CDR1 LGHDT and CDR2 YNNKEL (reference sequence). The CDR3 totals 16 residues. The CDR3 bases are TGTGCCAGCAGCCAGGCCCAGGCTCGGCCCCTGAACACCATATATTTT. Translating it yields CASSQAQARPLNTIYF.

This clonotype was picked up a small number of times. This chain connects TRBV29-1 to TRBJ2-7; the D gene is possibly TRBD1 (5 bases). Germline CDR1 is SQVTM and CDR2 is ANQGSEA. V was cut by 5 bases and J by 7 bases, with 15 bases left in between. The CDR3 covers 12 residues. DNA for the CDR3: TGCAGCGTTTACGAAGGGGTGAGGGAGCAGTACTTC. Translating gives CSVYEGVREQYF.

CDR3 sequence: CSVADPGGHTEAFF. As DNA, the CDR3 is TGCAGCGTTGCGGATCCCGGGGGGCACACTGAAGCTTTCTTT. This rearrangement joins TRBV29-1 to TRBJ1-1, with D maybe TRBD1 (6 bases). V was cut by 4 bases and J by 3 bases, with 15 bases left in between. Germline CDR1 reads SQVTM; CDR2 reads ANQGSEA. This CDR3 is 14 amino acids long.

This sequence joins TRBV4-3 and TRBJ2-7; maybe TRBD2 (6 bases). The CDR3 runs 16 residues. Between the trimmed V and J ends, which lost 0 bases and 2 bases, there was a span of 14 bases. Germline CDR1 LGHNA, CDR2 YSLEER. The CDR3 bases are TGCGCCAGCAGCCAAGATCGAGAGCGGGTAGCCTACGAGCAGTACTTC. It is translated as CASSQDRERVAYEQYF.

The genes are TRBV6-5 and TRBJ2-3; a possible D gene is TRBD2 (6 bases). Germline-derived CDR1 and CDR2 are MNHEY and SVGAGI. Trimming stripped 2 bases from V and 3 bases from J, with 12 bases between. This CDR3 contains 15 residues. The CDR3 sequence is CASSYRGGMTDTQYF. The CDR3 DNA reads as TGTGCCAGCAGTTACCGGGGCGGGATGACAGATACGCAGTATTTT.

This clonotype occurred a few times. The chain couples TRBV4-3 to TRBJ2-7, with 7 positions matching TRBD2. V lost 0 bases, J lost 5 bases, and 4 bases stayed unmatched. The CDR3 totals 14 residues. CDR1 is LGHNA and CDR2 is YSLEER in the germline V gene. Here the CDR3 DNA reads TGCGCCAGCAGCCAAGAGGCGGGAGCTAACGAGCAGTACTTC. Protein product: CASSQEAGANEQYF.

The sample holds a few counts of this clonotype. The J gene is TRBJ2-1, the V gene TRBV7-2, with D unclear. Trimming took 5 bases from V and 10 from J, leaving 9 bases between them. This CDR3 comprises 11 residues. CDR1 and CDR2 (germline): SGHTA, FQGNSA. DNA for the CDR3: TGTGCCAGCAGCGAGGATAGGGAGCAGTTCTTC. Translating gives CASSEDREQFF.

The chain uses TRBV9 and TRBJ2-1, with TRBD2 identical over 11 bases. With 2 bases clipped from V and 9 bases from J, the junction kept 10 bases outside the gene matches. The germline CDR1 and CDR2 sequences are SGDLS and YYNGEE. This CDR3 comprises 16 residues. The DNA for the CDR3 is TGTGCCAGCAGCGTGATAGCGGGAGGGCCTAAAATTGAGCAGTTCTTC. It yields the protein CASSVIAGGPKIEQFF.

V usage is TRBV20-1 and J usage is TRBJ2-3; 9 bases align to TRBD2. CDR3 length: 15 residues. Germline CDR1 is DFQATT and CDR2 is SNEGSKA (reference sequence). V lost 3 bases, J lost 2 bases, and 6 bases stayed unmatched. This CDR3 is CSASPSGITTDTQYF. The DNA of the CDR3 is TGCAGTGCTAGCCCTAGCGGGATCACCACAGATACGCAGTATTTT.

This clonotype has a handful of counts. The DNA of the CDR3 is TGCGCCAGCAGCCAACCCGGGGGCAGGAACACTGAAGCTTTCTTT. It specifies CASSQPGGRNTEAFF. The rearrangement links TRBV5-1 to TRBJ1-1; TRBD1 might be the D (6 bases). Per germline, CDR1 SGHRS and CDR2 YFSETQ. The V end was cut by 4 bases, the J end by 1 base, with 14 bases between. CDR3 length equals 15 residues.

This clonotype was counted between two and nine times. The chain is built from TRBV6-5 and TRBJ2-6; TRBD1 aligns across 11 bases. In germline, CDR1 is MNHEY, CDR2 SVGAGI. This CDR3 has 18 amino acids. Trimming removed 4 bases from V and 0 bases from J; junction bases left unmatched: 5. CDR3 in amino acids: CASSSGTGGRSGANVLTF. CDR3 nucleotide sequence: TGTGCCAGCAGTTCCGGGACAGGGGGACGCTCTGGGGCCAACGTCCTGACTTTC.

This clonotype came up once. Just one base apart from a much larger clone, this may be a read error. This chain links TRBV2 with TRBJ2-7; 11 nucleotides match TRBD2. The CDR3 has 13 amino acids. V trimming: 7 bases; J trimming: 4 bases; junction bases outside the gene matches: 3. CDR1 is SNHLY, CDR2 FYNNEI, per germline. The CDR3 sequence: CASIRTSGYEQYF. The DNA for the CDR3 is TGTGCCAGCATCAGGACTAGCGGGTACGAGCAGTACTTC.

The J gene is TRBJ2-1, the V gene TRBV28, with TRBD2 matching 7 bases. CDR3 length: 15 amino acids. Trimming removed 4 bases from V and 7 bases from J; junction bases left unmatched: 10. Germline V lookup: CDR1 MDHEN, CDR2 SYDVKM. DNA of the CDR3: TGTGCCAGCAGTTGGGGAGGGAAGGGTTGGAATGAGCAGTTCTTC. It is translated as CASSWGGKGWNEQFF.

This clonotype was observed a few times. The rearrangement links TRBV6-1 to TRBJ1-5, with D possibly matching TRBD1 (6 bases). The CDR3 covers 16 residues. From germline, CDR1 is MNHNS and CDR2 SASEGT. Trimming cost V 5 bases and J 0 bases, with 14 bases left between them. The CDR3 is CASSRRGQYSNQPQHF. In DNA form, the CDR3 reads TGTGCCAGCAGTCGCCGGGGGCAGTATAGCAATCAGCCCCAGCATTTT.

CDR3 nucleotides: TGTGCCAGCAGCCAAGAGACCTTCGCGGGAAGGGAACCCTTTGTCTCTGGGGCCAACGTCCTGACTTTC. This gives the protein CASSQETFAGREPFVSGANVLTF. The chain carries TRBV3-1 and TRBJ2-6; possibly TRBD2 for D (6 bases). Looked up from germline, CDR1 is LGHDT and CDR2 is YNNKEL (reference sequence). V dropped 0 bases and J dropped 0 bases, with 27 bases sitting between them. CDR3 length: 23 residues.

This clonotype occurred a few times. J is TRBJ2-7 and V is TRBV20-1; TRBD1 aligns across 8 bases. Losses at the gene ends were 6 bases for V and 4 bases for J; bases not matched to a gene: 5. Germline assignment: CDR1 DFQATT and CDR2 SNEGSKA (reference sequence). The CDR3 covers 12 residues. CDR3 residues: CSALGQAYEQYF. The CDR3 DNA reads TGCAGTGCGTTGGGACAGGCGTACGAGCAGTACTTC.

V gene TRBV5-1 combines with J gene TRBJ2-1; 7 bases align to TRBD2. V lost 0 bases and J lost 12; bases outside the gene matches: 21. Germline V lookup: CDR1 SGHRS, CDR2 YFSETQ. The CDR3 has 18 residues. The CDR3 spells CASSLVPPRARERGVQFF. The CDR3 DNA follows: TGCGCCAGCAGCTTGGTTCCCCCGCGAGCCCGGGAGCGGGGAGTGCAGTTCTTC.

This clonotype has just a few counts. The CDR3 here is CASRQTRTGELFF. The CDR3 region has the DNA TGTGCCAGCAGACAGACTAGGACCGGGGAGCTGTTTTTT. The rearrangement uses TRBV12-3 or TRBV12-4 and TRBJ2-2, with D maybe TRBD2 (6 bases). The V end was cut by 6 bases, the J end by 5 bases, with 10 bases between. The CDR3 sequence is 13 residues long.

This clonotype appeared a few times. The chain carries TRBV11-2 and TRBJ2-4; D gene unclear. V lost 2 bases, J lost 0 bases, and 11 bases lay in between. The CDR3 loop spans 16 amino acids. The V gene's germline CDR1 is SGHAT and CDR2 FQNNGV. Here the CDR3 DNA reads TGTGCCAGCAGCTTACTCGGCAGCCTAGCCAAAAACATTCAGTACTTC. Translating it yields CASSLLGSLAKNIQYF.